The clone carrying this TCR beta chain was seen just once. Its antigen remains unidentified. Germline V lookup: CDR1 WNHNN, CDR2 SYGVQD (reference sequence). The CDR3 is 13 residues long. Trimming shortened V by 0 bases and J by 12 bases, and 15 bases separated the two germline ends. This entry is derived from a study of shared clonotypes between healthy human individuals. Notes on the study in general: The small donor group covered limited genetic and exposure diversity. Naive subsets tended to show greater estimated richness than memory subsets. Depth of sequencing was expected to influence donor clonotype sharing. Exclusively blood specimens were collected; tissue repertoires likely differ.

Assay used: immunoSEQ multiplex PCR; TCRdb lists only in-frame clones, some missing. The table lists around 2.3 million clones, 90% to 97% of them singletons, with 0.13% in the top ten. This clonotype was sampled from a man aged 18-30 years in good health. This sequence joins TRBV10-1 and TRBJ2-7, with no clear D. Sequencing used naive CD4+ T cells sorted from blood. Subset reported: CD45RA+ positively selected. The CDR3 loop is CASSESIQQFPYF. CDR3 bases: TGCGCCAGCAGTGAGTCGATTCAGCAGTTTCCGTACTTC.